A selection of T cell receptor beta chains follows, all from one sample in a study of blood T cells in healthy people across ages. In TCRdb, the 5' RACE reads were re-called with MiXCR into one record per CDR3 protein. The sample has about 780,000 distinct CDR3 sequences; around half are singletons. The material sequenced was blood. All receptors come from an elderly man in good health. The CDR3 runs from the conserved cysteine through the conserved F or W. D genes are given only for firm matches. Rows may omit the clone size; those that give it use once, few, many or a size class.

CDR3 protein: CSATGTGFGETQYF; CDR3 DNA: TGCAGTGCCACCGGGACAGGGTTTGGAGAGACCCAGTACTTC; J gene: TRBJ2-5; V gene: TRBV20-1; clone size: many; D gene: TRBD1
CDR3 protein: CASGLTSGQGGYTF; CDR3 DNA: TGTGCCAGCGGCCTTACTTCTGGACAGGGTGGCTACACCTTC; J gene: TRBJ1-2; V gene: TRBV28; clone size: .; D gene: TRBD1
CDR3 protein: CASILGGQISNQPQHF; CDR3 DNA: TGTGCCAGCATCCTAGGGGGTCAGATTAGCAATCAGCCCCAGCATTTT; J gene: TRBJ1-5; V gene: TRBV28; clone size: .; D gene: .
CDR3 protein: CSARSPWGDTQYF; CDR3 DNA: TGCAGTGCTAGATCCCCCTGGGGAGATACGCAGTATTTT; J gene: TRBJ2-3; V gene: TRBV20-1; clone size: .; D gene: .
CDR3 protein: CASSNGGGTGSHEQYF; CDR3 DNA: TGTGCCAGCAGCAACGGGGGGGGGACAGGGTCCCACGAGCAGTACTTC; J gene: TRBJ2-7; V gene: TRBV7-2; clone size: few; D gene: .
CDR3 protein: CASSPTSGINNEQSF; CDR3 DNA: TGCGCCAGCAGCCCCACTAGCGGGATTAACAATGAGCAGTCCTTC; J gene: TRBJ2-7; V gene: TRBV7-9; clone size: .; D gene: TRBD2
CDR3 protein: CASSFPGQENNEQFF; CDR3 DNA: TGTGCCAGCAGCTTTCCGGGACAGGAAAACAATGAGCAGTTCTTC; J gene: TRBJ2-1; V gene: TRBV7-3; clone size: .; D gene: TRBD1
CDR3 protein: CASSFPAGSYEQYF; CDR3 DNA: TGTGCCAGCAGCTTTCCGGCAGGGAGCTACGAGCAGTACTTC; J gene: TRBJ2-7; V gene: TRBV7-6; clone size: .; D gene: .
CDR3 protein: CATSRAGRYNQPQHF; CDR3 DNA: TGTGCCACCAGCAGAGCCGGACGGTACAATCAGCCCCAGCATTTT; J gene: TRBJ1-5; V gene: TRBV15; clone size: .; D gene: .
CDR3 protein: CAWRGTALLSWGYGYTF; CDR3 DNA: TGTGCCTGGAGGGGGACAGCCCTCCTTTCATGGGGTTATGGCTACACCTTC; J gene: TRBJ1-2; V gene: TRBV30; clone size: .; D gene: TRBD1
CDR3 protein: CASSPVAGGYKNIQYF; CDR3 DNA: TGTGCCAGCAGCCCGGTTGCGGGCGGATACAAAAACATTCAGTACTTC; J gene: TRBJ2-4; V gene: TRBV7-9; clone size: once; D gene: .
CDR3 protein: CASTGSSGATDTQYF; CDR3 DNA: TGTGCCAGCACCGGATCTAGCGGGGCCACAGATACGCAGTATTTT; J gene: TRBJ2-3; V gene: TRBV2; clone size: .; D gene: TRBD2
CDR3 protein: CASSQGFSGSAADTQYF; CDR3 DNA: TGCGCCAGCAGCCAAGGGTTTAGCGGGAGCGCGGCGGATACGCAGTATTTT; J gene: TRBJ2-3; V gene: TRBV4-1; clone size: few; D gene: TRBD2
CDR3 protein: CASSDRTEYSNQPQHF; CDR3 DNA: TGTGCCAGCAGCGACCGGACAGAGTATAGCAATCAGCCCCAGCATTTT; J gene: TRBJ1-5; V gene: TRBV2; clone size: few; D gene: .
CDR3 protein: CATRPGIYNSPLHF; CDR3 DNA: TGTGCCACCCGTCCGGGGATTTATAATTCACCCCTCCACTTT; J gene: TRBJ1-6; V gene: TRBV3-1; clone size: .; D gene: .
CDR3 protein: CASSQLQGGKETQYF; CDR3 DNA: TGTGCCAGCAGCCAACTGCAGGGGGGGAAAGAGACCCAGTACTTC; J gene: TRBJ2-5; V gene: TRBV3-1; clone size: .; D gene: .
CDR3 protein: CASSPRTGGKEGGYTF; CDR3 DNA: TGTGCCAGCAGTCCTAGGACAGGGGGGAAAGAAGGCGGCTACACCTTC; J gene: TRBJ1-2; V gene: TRBV27; clone size: few; D gene: TRBD1
CDR3 protein: CSAPRADTQYF; CDR3 DNA: TGCAGTGCTCCCCGAGCAGATACGCAGTATTTT; J gene: TRBJ2-3; V gene: TRBV20-1; clone size: .; D gene: .
CDR3 protein: CAWSVQPSEKLFF; CDR3 DNA: TGTGCCTGGAGTGTACAGCCATCTGAAAAACTGTTTTTT; J gene: TRBJ1-4; V gene: TRBV30; clone size: .; D gene: .
CDR3 protein: CSARTSGRVEDTQYF; CDR3 DNA: TGCAGTGCTAGAACTAGTGGGAGGGTGGAAGATACGCAGTATTTT; J gene: TRBJ2-3; V gene: TRBV20-1; clone size: .; D gene: TRBD2
CDR3 protein: CASSVATGLGSTDTQYF; CDR3 DNA: TGTGCCAGCAGCGTAGCTACGGGACTAGGAAGCACAGATACGCAGTATTTT; J gene: TRBJ2-3; V gene: TRBV9; clone size: .; D gene: TRBD2
CDR3 protein: CSVDAGMFELANYGYTF; CDR3 DNA: TGCAGCGTTGATGCTGGGATGTTTGAGCTGGCTAACTATGGCTACACCTTC; J gene: TRBJ1-2; V gene: TRBV29-1; clone size: few; D gene: .
CDR3 protein: CATSDPGTSGRALDTQYF; CDR3 DNA: TGTGCCACCAGTGACCCAGGGACTAGCGGGAGGGCCCTGGATACGCAGTATTTT; J gene: TRBJ2-3; V gene: TRBV24-1; clone size: few; D gene: TRBD2
CDR3 protein: CASSTLRTGGDLNEQYF; CDR3 DNA: TGTGCCAGCAGTACCCTACGAACAGGGGGCGATCTAAACGAGCAGTACTTC; J gene: TRBJ2-7; V gene: TRBV12-3/TRBV12-4; clone size: .; D gene: TRBD1